The 31 T cell receptor beta chains presented below share a single source sample, sequenced in a study of cytomegalovirus exposure and HLA in healthy donors. The primer mix had 60 Vbeta and 13 Jbeta primers. Repertoires were generated with immunoSEQ multiplex PCR, while TCRdb's copy carries only in-frame clones and drops some. The sample has under 150,000 clones, about 63% seen once; the top ten hold over 1.5%. Sequencing was done on a sample of PBMCs. The receptors come from a man aged 30 to 45 in good health and CMV-seropositive.

The rearrangement links TRBV4-2 to TRBJ2-5, with D perhaps matching TRBD1 (5 bases). The germline gives CDR1 LGHNA, CDR2 YNFKEQ. Trimming removed 0 bases from V and 3 bases from J, with 11 bases in between. CDR3 size: 15 residues. CDR3 residues: CASSQDGLREETQYF. The CDR3 region has the DNA TGTGCCAGCAGCCAAGACGGGCTCAGGGAAGAGACCCAGTACTTC.

This sequence joins TRBV5-1 and TRBJ2-5, with a weak D call TRBD2 (6 bases). The DNA end is more similar to TRBJ2-7, so the J call may be wrong. Per germline, CDR1 SGHRS and CDR2 YFSETQ. This CDR3 is 15 amino acids long. The DNA of the CDR3 is TGCGCCAGCAGCCCGAACCCGGGACTGAAATACGAGCAGTACTTC. Translated, it gives CASSPNPGLKYEQYF.

V and J are TRBV7-9 and TRBJ2-7, with D tentatively TRBD2 (6 bases). This CDR3 has 13 residues. The germline V and J ends were trimmed by 4 bases and 7 bases, with 14 bases remaining between them. Per germline, CDR1 SEHNR and CDR2 FQNEAQ (reference sequence). The CDR3 spells CASSYVGGGEQYF. Written as DNA, the CDR3 is TGTGCCAGCAGCTACGTGGGGGGTGGGGAGCAGTACTTC.

The chain is built from TRBV14 and TRBJ1-1, with TRBD1 identical over 7 bases. V lost 5 bases, J lost 6 bases, and 3 bases stayed unmatched. Germline-derived CDR1 and CDR2 are SGHDN and FVKESK. The CDR3 totals 12 residues. The CDR3, as DNA: TGTGCCAGCAGCGGACAGGTCGCTGAAGCTTTCTTT. Amino acid sequence: CASSGQVAEAFF. The variable domain in full, completed from reference TRBV14 and TRBJ1-1, reads EAGVTQFPSHSVIEKGQTVTLRCDPISGHDNLYWYRRVMGKEIKFLLHFVKESKQDESGMPNNRFLAERTGGTYSTLKVQPAELEDSGVYFCASSGQVAEAFFGQGTRLTVV.

This clone was seen more than once but under ten times. The rearrangement uses TRBV6-5 and TRBJ2-1; 9 positions agree with TRBD2. With V trimmed by 2 bases and J by 3 bases, 5 bases remained unmatched. The CDR3 has 16 amino acids. Looked up from germline, CDR1 is MNHEY and CDR2 is SVGAGI. The CDR3 DNA reads as TGTGCCAGCAGTTACACCGGGACTAGCAGCTACAATGAGCAGTTCTTC. The encoded protein is CASSYTGTSSYNEQFF.

This clone has only one observation. At the DNA level, this CDR3 is encoded by other sequences in the same sample as well. The chain combines TRBV5-3 with TRBJ2-1; TRBD2 matches 10 bases. TRBV5-3 is an ORF, and what it does is uncertain. There are 16 residues in the CDR3. The V and J ends lost 3 bases and 9 bases, in that order; junction bases with no gene match: 12. For the CDR3, the DNA is TGTGCCAGAAGCTCCCATCAGCCTAGCGGGAGACCTGAGCAGTTCTTC. Protein: CARSSHQPSGRPEQFF.

This sequence joins TRBV7-2 and TRBJ2-4; 12 bases match TRBD1. Germline values: CDR1 SGHTA, CDR2 FQGNSA. The V gene end was trimmed by 3 bases and the J gene end by 1 base; junction bases not matched to a gene: 7. This CDR3 is 18 amino acids long. DNA of the CDR3: TGTGCCAGCAGCTTGGGACAGGGGGCCGGATATGCCAAAAACATTCAGTACTTC. Amino acid sequence: CASSLGQGAGYAKNIQYF.

This clone was counted only a few times. CDR3 region: CASSLAGTDNTEAFF. Written as DNA, the CDR3 is TGTGCCAGCAGCTTGGCCGGGACAGACAACACTGAAGCTTTCTTT. The rearrangement links TRBV11-3 to TRBJ1-1; 7 bases align to TRBD1. Germline lookup yields CDR1 SGHNT and CDR2 YENEEA. The CDR3 extends over 15 amino acids. After removal of 3 bases from V and 2 bases from J, the junction contained 6 bases not matched to a gene.

V is TRBV5-4 and J is TRBJ1-2; 8 bases are shared with TRBD1. The CDR3 is 14 amino acids. Germline V lookup: CDR1 SGHNT, CDR2 YYREEE (reference sequence). The ends lost 4 bases at V and 1 base at J; junction bases unmatched: 3. CDR3 sequence (DNA): TGTGCCAGCAGCGAAGGACAGGGTAACTATGGCTACACCTTC. Amino acids: CASSEGQGNYGYTF.

In this sample, this clone turned up a few times. This sequence joins TRBV6-1 and TRBJ2-4; 10 bases line up with TRBD2. This CDR3 contains 17 residues. Unmatched junction bases numbered 3, after V lost 0 bases and J lost 1 base. From germline, CDR1 is MNHNS and CDR2 SASEGT. The CDR3 loop reads CASSEAASGSAKNIQYF. The CDR3 bases are TGTGCCAGCAGTGAAGCGGCTAGCGGGAGTGCCAAAAACATTCAGTACTTC.

V usage is TRBV6-5 and J usage is TRBJ2-7; TRBD1 aligns across 7 bases. The CDR3 has 14 amino acids. With V trimmed by 7 bases and J by 1 base, 7 bases remained unmatched. Germline lookup yields CDR1 MNHEY and CDR2 SVGAGI. The CDR3 here is CASTKTTGSYEQYF. The CDR3 DNA reads as TGTGCCAGCACCAAAACGACAGGGTCCTACGAGCAGTACTTC.

This clone was observed a few times. This chain links TRBV5-1 with TRBJ2-3, with D possibly being TRBD1 (6 bases). The CDR3 loop spans 14 amino acids. Trimming removed 2 bases from V and 3 bases from J, with 10 bases in between. CDR1 SGHRS and CDR2 YFSETQ come from the germline V gene. CDR3 nucleotides: TGCGCCAGCAGCTTCGGGACACTTACAGATACGCAGTATTTT. This encodes CASSFGTLTDTQYF.

The chain has TRBV30 and TRBJ2-5; maybe TRBD2 (7 bases). V was pared by 0 bases and J by 4 bases, with 12 bases between. This CDR3 is built from 14 residues. The V gene's germline CDR1 is GTSNPN and CDR2 SVGIG (reference sequence). The CDR3 protein is CAWSVGGVRETQYF. DNA for the CDR3: TGTGCCTGGAGTGTAGGGGGGGTACGAGAGACCCAGTACTTC.

The chain uses TRBV2 and TRBJ2-1; 8 bases fit TRBD2. The CDR3 spans 16 residues. CDR1 SNHLY and CDR2 FYNNEI come from the germline V gene. Trimming removed 7 bases from V and 4 bases from J; junction bases left unmatched: 12. CDR3 coding DNA: TGTGCCAGCAACAACCACGAGCTAGCGGGTTACAATGAGCAGTTCTTC. Amino acid sequence: CASNNHELAGYNEQFF.

The chain uses TRBV5-1 and TRBJ1-2; possible D gene TRBD1, 6 bases. Trimming shortened V by 4 bases and J by 8 bases, and 15 bases separated the two germline ends. Germline loops: CDR1 SGHRS, CDR2 YFSETQ. CDR3 length: 13 amino acids. CDR3 nucleotide sequence: TGCGCCAGCAGCCTACAACAGGGTTGGGGCTACACCTTC. This translates into CASSLQQGWGYTF.

The V call is TRBV9, the J call TRBJ2-2, with D possibly TRBD1 on 5 matching bases. There are 16 residues in the CDR3. Per the germline V gene, CDR1 is SGDLS and CDR2 is YYNGEE. V was cut by 0 bases and J by 7 bases, with 16 bases left in between. CDR3 sequence: CASSVAPAGINGELFF. The CDR3 DNA follows: TGTGCCAGCAGCGTAGCCCCGGCAGGGATTAACGGGGAGCTGTTTTTT.

J is TRBJ2-7 and V is TRBV5-6; 11 positions agree with TRBD2. V dropped 5 bases and J dropped 2; count of bases not matched to a gene: 6. The CDR3 length is 15 residues. Looked up from germline, CDR1 is SGHDT and CDR2 is YYEEEE. CDR3 residues: CASRATSGGPYEQYF. CDR3 nucleotide sequence: TGTGCCAGCAGAGCCACTAGCGGGGGACCCTACGAGCAGTACTTC.

This clone has a single count. V gene TRBV11-2 combines with J gene TRBJ1-2, with 9 positions matching TRBD1. Germline CDR1 SGHAT, CDR2 FQNNGV. V trimming: 7 bases; J trimming: 7 bases; junction bases outside the gene matches: 7. The CDR3 runs to 13 residues. CDR3 in amino acids: CASKLTGGLGYTF. For the CDR3, the DNA is TGTGCCAGCAAGCTAACAGGGGGCCTTGGCTACACCTTC.

Concerning this clone itself: At the DNA level, this CDR3 is encoded by other sequences in the same sample as well. The J gene is TRBJ2-7, the V gene TRBV14, with a weak D call TRBD1 (6 bases). Germline lookup yields CDR1 SGHDN and CDR2 FVKESK. The CDR3 has 15 residues. V was cut by 0 bases and J by 2 bases, with 11 bases left in between. The CDR3 sequence is CASSQDLDRTYEQYF. In DNA, the CDR3 is TGTGCCAGCAGCCAAGATTTGGACAGAACCTACGAGCAGTACTTC.

The chain is built from TRBV15 and TRBJ1-2; 7 bases fit TRBD1. This CDR3 region has 15 residues. Germline CDR1 LNHNV, CDR2 YYDKDF (reference sequence). Trimming at V came to 4 bases and at J to 5 bases, leaving 10 bases not matched to a gene. The DNA of the CDR3 is TGTGCCACCAGCAACCGACAGGGATTGCCGTATGGCTACACCTTC. Translating gives CATSNRQGLPYGYTF.

The chain links TRBV6-5 to TRBJ2-3, with 13 bases that match TRBD2. CDR1 and CDR2 from the germline V gene are MNHEY and SVGAGI. The CDR3 is made up of 14 amino acids. V shed 7 bases and J 4 bases; nucleotides not matched to a gene: 2. DNA of the CDR3: TGTGCCAGCACCGGACTAGCGGGAGCAGATACGCAGTATTTT. Amino acids: CASTGLAGADTQYF.

In its sample, this clone was seen a few times. This chain uses TRBV7-2 with TRBJ2-7; 7 bases are shared with TRBD2. Germline trimming cut 1 base from V and 0 bases from J; bases unmatched to any gene: 9. Germline CDR1 is SGHTA and CDR2 is FQGNSA. The CDR3 runs 17 residues. The CDR3 loop is CASSLVGSSGTSYEQYF. The CDR3 nucleotides are TGTGCCAGCAGCTTAGTGGGGTCTAGCGGAACCTCCTACGAGCAGTACTTC.

The chain joins TRBV25-1 to TRBJ2-5; D perhaps matches TRBD2 (6 bases). CDR3 size: 16 residues. Germline values: CDR1 MGHDK, CDR2 SYGVNS. V dropped 5 bases and J dropped 5 bases, with 21 bases sitting between them. CDR3 loop: CASSILPGASVETQYF. The CDR3 bases are TGTGCCAGCAGTATTCTCCCGGGAGCCTCGGTGGAGACCCAGTACTTC.

V is TRBV6-4 and J is TRBJ2-3; 9 positions agree with TRBD2. In germline, CDR1 is MRHNA, CDR2 SNTAGT. V lost 8 bases, J lost 2 bases, and 5 bases stayed unmatched. This CDR3 spans 14 amino acids. The CDR3 loop is CASPERGDTDTQYF. The CDR3 nucleotides read TGTGCCAGCCCTGAGCGGGGGGACACAGATACGCAGTATTTT.

The rearrangement joins TRBV10-2 to TRBJ2-7, with 7 bases fitting TRBD1. Per germline, CDR1 WSHSY and CDR2 SAAADI. The CDR3 covers 12 residues. J gave up 4 bases and V 10 bases, and 7 bases lay outside the gene matches. CDR3 sequence reads: CATSSGGYEQYF. CDR3 nucleotide sequence: TGCGCCACGTCCTCAGGGGGTTACGAGCAGTACTTC.

The chain combines TRBV7-3 with TRBJ2-3, with a possible D match to TRBD2 (6 bases). CDR1 is SGHTA and CDR2 is FQGTGA in the germline V gene. This CDR3 region has 12 residues. Trimming left V 5 bases short and J 10 bases short, with 13 bases between. CDR3: CASSRPGESQYF. CDR3 bases: TGTGCCAGCAGCCGACCGGGGGAGTCGCAGTATTTT.

The gene calls are TRBV15 and TRBJ1-5, with 9 bases identical to TRBD1. Germline V gives CDR1 LNHNV, CDR2 YYDKDF (reference sequence). Trimming took 3 bases from V and 3 from J; bases not matched to a gene: 12. This CDR3 has 18 residues. This CDR3 is CATSSIQGARGINQPQHF. The CDR3 DNA reads TGTGCCACCAGCAGTATACAGGGGGCGCGGGGAATCAATCAGCCCCAGCATTTT.

Only a few counts were recorded for this clone. The rearrangement uses TRBV4-2 and TRBJ2-6, with unresolved D. Per the germline V gene, CDR1 is LGHNA and CDR2 is YNFKEQ. With 4 bases removed from V and 0 bases from J, the gap between germline ends came to 13 bases. The CDR3 is made up of 17 amino acids. CDR3 nucleotides: TGTGCCAGCAGCCCCTACCAGCGCGGCTCTGGGGCCAACGTCCTGACTTTC. Amino acid sequence: CASSPYQRGSGANVLTF.

The chain uses TRBV5-1 and TRBJ2-1, with D tentatively TRBD2 (5 bases). CDR1 is SGHRS, CDR2 YFSETQ, per germline. V gave up 5 bases and J gave up 0 bases, with 9 bases separating them. The CDR3 covers 14 residues. CDR3 residues: CASREESSYNEQFF. The CDR3 bases are TGCGCCAGCAGGGAGGAGAGCTCCTACAATGAGCAGTTCTTC.

This clone turned up a few times. This CDR3 reads CSVDGDSDTGELFF. The CDR3 region has the DNA TGCAGCGTTGATGGGGACAGCGACACCGGGGAGCTGTTTTTT. The rearrangement uses TRBV29-1 and TRBJ2-2; 7 positions match TRBD1. CDR1 is SQVTM and CDR2 is ANQGSEA in the germline V gene. V dropped 3 bases and J dropped 3; count of bases not matched to a gene: 4. The CDR3 length is 14 residues.

V and J are TRBV4-1 and TRBJ2-5, with D perhaps TRBD2 (6 bases). Germline assignment: CDR1 MGHRA and CDR2 YSYEKL. Between the trimmed V and J ends, which lost 4 bases and 0 bases, there was a span of 18 bases. The CDR3 is made up of 17 amino acids. CDR3 in DNA: TGCGCCAGCAGCCCAGGTACAATTGGACTACACCAAGAGACCCAGTACTTC. As protein: CASSPGTIGLHQETQYF.